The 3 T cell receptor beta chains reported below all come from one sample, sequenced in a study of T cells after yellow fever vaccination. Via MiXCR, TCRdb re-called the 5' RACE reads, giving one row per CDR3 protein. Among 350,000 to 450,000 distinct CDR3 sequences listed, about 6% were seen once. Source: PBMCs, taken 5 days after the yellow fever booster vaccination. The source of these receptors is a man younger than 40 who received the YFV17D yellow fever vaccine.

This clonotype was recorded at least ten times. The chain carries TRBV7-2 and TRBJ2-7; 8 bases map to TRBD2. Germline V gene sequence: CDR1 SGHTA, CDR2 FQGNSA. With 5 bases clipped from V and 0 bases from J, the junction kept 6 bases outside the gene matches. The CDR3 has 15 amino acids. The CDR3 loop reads CASSPVAGTSYEQYF. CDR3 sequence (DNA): TGTGCCAGCAGCCCCGTAGCGGGAACCTCCTACGAGCAGTACTTC.

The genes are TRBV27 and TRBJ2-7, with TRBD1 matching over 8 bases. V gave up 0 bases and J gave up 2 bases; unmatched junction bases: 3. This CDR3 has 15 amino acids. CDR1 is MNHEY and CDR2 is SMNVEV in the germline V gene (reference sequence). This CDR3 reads CASSLSLQGAYEQYF. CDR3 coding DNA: TGTGCCAGCAGTTTATCTTTACAGGGGGCCTACGAGCAGTACTTC.

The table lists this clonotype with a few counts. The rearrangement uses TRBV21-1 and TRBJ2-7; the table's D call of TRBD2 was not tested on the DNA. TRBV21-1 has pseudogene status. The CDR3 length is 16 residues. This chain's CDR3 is CASSKGTSGGTYEQYF. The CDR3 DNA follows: TGTGCCAGCAGCAAAGGGACTAGCGGGGGTACCTACGAGCAGTACTTC.